This TCR beta chain was found in a study of a mutant IDH1 vaccine in newly diagnosed glioma. Study-wide results and limits: Researchers report vaccine-induced immune responses in roughly 93% of patients. Changes to the top peripheral T cell clonotypes appeared unrelated to pseudoprogression.

Clones were sequenced by immunoSEQ multiplex PCR, and TCRdb holds only the in-frame ones, with some missing. The sample has tens of thousands of clones, around 86% seen once. Turning to this clone: Its cognate antigen is unknown.

Time point reported: week 47, end of study. Every vaccine dose comprised 300 ug of mutant IDH1 20-mer peptide plus topical imiquimod. The patients received vaccinations eight times, in weeks 1, 3, 5, 7, 11, 15, 19 and 23. The V end lost 5 bases, the J end lost 6 bases, and 19 bases lay between the germline ends. Germline V gene lookup returns CDR1 MDHEN and CDR2 SYDVKM. CDR3 length: 15 amino acids. J is TRBJ1-1 and V is TRBV28; D not resolved. The sample consisted of PBMCs, taken from a glioma patient whose treatment included an IDH1 peptide vaccine. This sequence was found in a man aged 25 to 40 with glioma. This chain's CDR3 is CASSPKLRYIAEAFF. CDR3 nucleotides: TGTGCCAGCAGTCCAAAACTCCGATATATAGCTGAAGCTTTCTTT. The whole variable domain, remainder taken from reference TRBV28 and TRBJ1-1, is DVKVTQSSRYLVKRTGEKVFLECVQDMDHENMFWYRQDPGLGLRLIYFSYDVKMKEKGDIPEGYSVSREKKERFSLILESASTNQTSMYLCASSPKLRYIAEAFFGQGTRLTVV.